This paragraph reports one T cell receptor (beta chain). Methods used by the authors: By means of reference gene primer amplification, nucleated cell counts were estimated. Some clones are missing from TCRdb's copy, which holds only in-frame ones; the method was immunoSEQ multiplex PCR. The V and J calls and the clone size are those of that table, but D and trimming were determined from the DNA. Among 200,000 to 250,000 clones, approximately 80% were seen once, and the ten largest hold roughly 2%. CDR3 size: 15 residues. V gave up 6 bases and J gave up 1 base; unmatched junction bases: 5. Germline V gene lookup returns CDR1 SNHLY and CDR2 FYNNEI. This record comes from a study of blood T cell repertoires in COVID-19. Overall study context: Whether acute or convalescent, the COVID-19 samples came from the United States, Italy and Spain.

Sequencing was done on a sample of peripheral blood. The chain joins TRBV2 to TRBJ2-4, with 8 bases identical to TRBD1. The sequence was obtained from a young man who had recovered from COVID-19. Written as DNA, the CDR3 is TGTGCCAGCAGACCGCGGACAGGGGCCAAAAACATTCAGTACTTC. This sequence encodes CASRPRTGAKNIQYF.